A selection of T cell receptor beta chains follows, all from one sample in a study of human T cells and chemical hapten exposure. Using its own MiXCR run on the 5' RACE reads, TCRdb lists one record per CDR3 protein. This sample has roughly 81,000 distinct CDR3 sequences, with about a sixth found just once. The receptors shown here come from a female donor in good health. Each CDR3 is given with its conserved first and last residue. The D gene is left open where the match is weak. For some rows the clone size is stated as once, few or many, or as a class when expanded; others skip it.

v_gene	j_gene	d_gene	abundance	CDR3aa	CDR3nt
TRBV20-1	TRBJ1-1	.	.	CSARKAGITFTEAFF	TGCAGTGCTAGAAAGGCAGGGATTACGTTCACTGAAGCTTTCTTT
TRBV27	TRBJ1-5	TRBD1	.	CASNPLDRTCNQPQHF	TGTGCCAGCAACCCCTTGGACAGGACCTGCAATCAGCCCCAGCATTTT
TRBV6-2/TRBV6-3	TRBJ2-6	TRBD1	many	CASSPDRQGSSGANVLTF	TGTGCCAGCAGCCCCGATCGACAGGGGAGCTCTGGGGCCAACGTCCTGACTTTC
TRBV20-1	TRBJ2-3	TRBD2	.	CSARGTPGTITSTDTQYF	TGCAGTGCTAGAGGTACTCCCGGGACTATCACTAGCACAGATACGCAGTATTTT
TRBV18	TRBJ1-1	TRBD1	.	CASSRQGFSTEAFF	TGTGCCAGCTCGCGACAGGGATTCAGCACTGAAGCTTTCTTT
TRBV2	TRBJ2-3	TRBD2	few	CASSEVIASGSADTQYF	TGTGCCAGCAGTGAAGTTATCGCTAGCGGGAGTGCAGATACGCAGTATTTT
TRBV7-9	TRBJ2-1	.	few	CASTLGSSSYNEQFF	TGTGCCAGCACCTTAGGGAGCAGCTCCTACAATGAGCAGTTCTTC
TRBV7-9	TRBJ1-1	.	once	CASSPYAGGTRRYTEAFF	TGTGCCAGCAGCCCCTACGCGGGGGGTACCCGACGGTACACTGAAGCTTTCTTT
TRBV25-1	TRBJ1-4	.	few	CASSEFNGEKLFF	TGTGCCAGCAGTGAGTTTAACGGGGAAAAACTGTTTTTT
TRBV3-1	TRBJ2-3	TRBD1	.	CASSQSDRGYTDTQYF	TGTGCCAGCAGCCAATCGGACAGGGGTTATACAGATACGCAGTATTTT
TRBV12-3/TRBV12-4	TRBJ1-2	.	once	CASSLLNANYGYTF	TGTGCCAGCAGTTTACTTAACGCTAACTATGGCTACACCTTC
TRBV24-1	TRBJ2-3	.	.	CATSETGTPSTDTQYF	TGTGCCACCAGTGAGACTGGGACACCTTCCACAGATACGCAGTATTTT
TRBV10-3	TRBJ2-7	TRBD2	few	CAIMAGEGYEQYF	TGTGCCATCATGGCGGGAGAGGGCTACGAGCAGTACTTC
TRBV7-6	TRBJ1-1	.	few	CASSLGPRNLNTEAFF	TGTGCCAGCAGCTTAGGCCCCAGGAACCTGAACACTGAAGCTTTCTTT
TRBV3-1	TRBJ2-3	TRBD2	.	CASSQVAGGSTDTQYF	TGTGCCAGCAGCCAAGTAGCGGGAGGGTCCACAGATACGCAGTATTTT
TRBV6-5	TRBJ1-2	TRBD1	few	CASSYGPGGLSYGYTF	TGTGCCAGCAGTTACGGGCCAGGGGGACTATCCTATGGCTACACCTTC
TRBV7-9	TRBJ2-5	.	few	CASSPGVSQETQYF	TGTGCCAGCAGCCCCGGGGTGTCTCAAGAGACCCAGTACTTC
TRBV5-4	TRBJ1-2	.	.	CASSSTVTYGYTF	TGTGCCAGCAGCTCGACAGTTACCTATGGCTACACCTTC
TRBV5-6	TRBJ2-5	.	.	CASSLADTQGTQYF	TGTGCCAGCAGCTTGGCGGACACCCAAGGGACCCAGTACTTC
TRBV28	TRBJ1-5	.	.	CASSFYRGGQPQHF	TGTGCCAGCAGTTTCTATAGGGGTGGTCAGCCCCAGCATTTT
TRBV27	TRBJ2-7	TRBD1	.	CASSLPGGEQYF	TGTGCCAGCAGTCTTCCAGGGGGCGAGCAGTACTTC
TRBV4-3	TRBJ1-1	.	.	CASSQDRTPITEAFF	TGCGCCAGCAGCCAAGATCGGACCCCGATCACTGAAGCTTTCTTT
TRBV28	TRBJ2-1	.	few	CASSPPNLSSYNEQFF	TGTGCCAGCAGTCCACCGAATTTGAGCTCCTACAATGAGCAGTTCTTC
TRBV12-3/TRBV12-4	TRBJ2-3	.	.	CASRAWRDTQYF	TGTGCCAGCAGAGCCTGGCGCGATACGCAGTATTTT
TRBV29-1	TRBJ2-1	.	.	CSVRPGSVYNEQFF	TGCAGCGTTAGGCCGGGGAGCGTGTACAATGAGCAGTTCTTC
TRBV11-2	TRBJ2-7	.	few	CASSPTGLNYEQYF	TGTGCCAGCAGTCCGACAGGCCTAAACTACGAGCAGTACTTC
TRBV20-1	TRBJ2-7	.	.	CSARDLGAGETNEQYF	TGCAGTGCTAGAGATCTGGGGGCAGGGGAAACAAACGAGCAGTACTTC
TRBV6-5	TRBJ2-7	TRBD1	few	CASSYSGTETYEQYF	TGTGCCAGCAGTTACTCAGGGACAGAGACCTACGAGCAGTACTTC
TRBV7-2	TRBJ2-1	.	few	CASSLAHGGFRYNEQFF	TGTGCCAGCAGCTTAGCGCACGGGGGATTCAGATACAATGAGCAGTTCTTC
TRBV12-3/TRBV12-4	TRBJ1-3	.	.	CASSLETTGGNTIYF	TGTGCCAGCAGTTTAGAAACGACAGGAGGAAACACCATATATTTT
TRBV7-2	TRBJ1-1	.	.	CASSPRWANTEAFF	TGTGCCAGCAGCCCACGATGGGCGAACACTGAAGCTTTCTTT
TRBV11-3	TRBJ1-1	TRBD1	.	CASSFDRDTEAFF	TGTGCCAGCAGTTTCGACAGGGACACTGAAGCTTTCTTT
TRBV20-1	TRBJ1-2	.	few	CSARDRGGAQGYTF	TGCAGTGCTAGAGATAGGGGGGGCGCTCAGGGCTACACCTTC
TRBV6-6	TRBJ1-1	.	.	CASNQGQGWGFGAFF	TGTGCCAGCAACCAAGGCCAGGGATGGGGCTTTGGAGCTTTCTTT
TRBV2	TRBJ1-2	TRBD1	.	CASSISRDRDEYGYTF	TGTGCCAGCAGTATAAGCCGGGACAGGGACGAATATGGCTACACCTTC
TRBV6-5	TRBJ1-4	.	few	CASSYSTGATNEKLFF	TGTGCCAGCAGTTACTCTACAGGCGCAACTAATGAAAAACTGTTTTTT
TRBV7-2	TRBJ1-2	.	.	CASSQDAGADYGYTF	TGTGCCAGCAGCCAAGACGCAGGAGCCGACTATGGCTACACCTTC
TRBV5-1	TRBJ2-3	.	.	CASSFHSTDTQYF	TGCGCCAGCAGTTTCCACAGTACCGATACGCAGTATTTT
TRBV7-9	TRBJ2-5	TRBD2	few	CASSLGGTSGIQETQYF	TGTGCCAGCAGCTTAGGTGGGACTAGCGGGATCCAAGAGACCCAGTACTTC
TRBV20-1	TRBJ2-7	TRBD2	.	CSARDEKLAGGYEQYF	TGCAGTGCTAGAGATGAAAAACTAGCGGGAGGATACGAGCAGTACTTC